The 23 T cell receptor beta chains below were found in one sample sequenced in a study of T cells in Graves' hyperthyroidism and ophthalmopathy. Researchers amplified the TCR beta CDR3 regions from RNA transcripts. TCR CDR3 regions were first amplified by RT-PCR with HTBI primers. TCRdb recomputed calls from the multiplex PCR reads with MiXCR, one row per CDR3 protein. This sample carries fewer than 700,000 distinct CDR3 sequences, roughly 18% of them seen once, and the ten largest clones take about 16%. Sequenced sample: blood. These receptors originate from a woman in her late teens or twenties with Graves' ophthalmopathy.

This clonotype showed up just once. One end of the junction fails to match germline, which may point to a read error. The V call is TRBV7-9, the J call TRBJ2-1, with 11 bases that match TRBD2. This CDR3 contains 17 residues. The germline gives CDR1 SEHNR, CDR2 FQNEAQ (reference sequence). CDR3 sequence reads: CASSQDLKTSGANEQFF. CDR3 nucleotides: TGCGCCAGCAGCCAAGATCTGAAGACTAGCGGGGCAAATGAGCAGTTCTTC.

This chain uses TRBV7-9 with TRBJ2-1; maybe TRBD2 (5 bases). Trimming removed 1 base at V and 15 bases at J, with 16 bases between. The CDR3 consists of 13 residues. The germline CDR1 and CDR2 sequences are SEHNR and FQNEAQ (reference sequence). CDR3 sequence reads: CASSLVGGPSLFF. The CDR3 region has the DNA TGTGCCAGCAGCTTAGTCGGAGGTCCCTCACTGTTCTTC.

This clonotype was counted many times. The chain uses TRBV2 and TRBJ2-1; a weak D match, TRBD2 (5 bases). Trimming removed 4 bases at V and 13 bases at J, with 14 bases between. The CDR3 has 12 amino acids. Germline CDR1 is SNHLY and CDR2 is FYNNEI. The chain's CDR3 is CASSGLQAEQFF. CDR3 coding DNA: TGTGCCAGCAGTGGGCTCCAAGCGGAACAGTTCTTC.

The chain links TRBV6-1 to TRBJ2-4; TRBD1 might be the D (7 bases). V was pared by 7 bases and J by 6 bases, with 19 bases between. Germline-derived CDR1 and CDR2 are MNHNS and SASEGT. The CDR3 is 15 amino acids. This CDR3 reads CASNFRGVGVNIQYF. Written as DNA, the CDR3 is TGTGCCAGCAATTTCAGGGGGGTCGGGGTAAACATTCAGTACTTC.

The V call is TRBV4-1, the J call TRBJ2-1; no reliable D call. V was trimmed by 5 bases and J by 1 base, leaving 12 bases between them. This CDR3 has 15 amino acids. Germline V gives CDR1 MGHRA, CDR2 YSYEKL. The CDR3 coding sequence is TGCGCCAGCAGCATACACCTCAGGTCCTACAATGAGCAGTTCTTC. Translation: CASSIHLRSYNEQFF.

This clonotype was recorded at least ten times. V and J are TRBV28 and TRBJ1-2, with a possible D match to TRBD1 (5 bases). Trimming removed 5 bases at V and 4 bases at J, with 14 bases between. There are 14 residues in the CDR3. Germline loops: CDR1 MDHEN, CDR2 SYDVKM. CDR3 protein: CASSGLRTSYGYTF. Here the CDR3 DNA reads TGTGCCAGCAGTGGTCTGAGGACATCCTATGGCTACACCTTC.

The chain carries TRBV4-1 and TRBJ2-1, with D uncertain. The CDR3 is 16 amino acids. In germline, CDR1 is MGHRA, CDR2 YSYEKL. Trimming cost V 6 bases and J 3 bases, with 18 bases left between them. CDR3 sequence (DNA): TGCGCCAGCAGTGTCGGATTCCAGCTTTTCTACAATGAGCAGTTCTTC. Translated, it gives CASSVGFQLFYNEQFF.

The sample holds many counts of this clonotype. The chain links TRBV7-2 to TRBJ1-5, with D maybe TRBD1 (5 bases). CDR1 SGHTA and CDR2 FQGNSA come from the germline V gene. The V end was cut by 5 bases, the J end by 7 bases, with 15 bases between. This CDR3 is built from 14 residues. In DNA form, the CDR3 reads TGTGCCAGCAGCGCCAGCAGGGCGGAGCAGCCCCAGCATTTT. This translates into CASSASRAEQPQHF.

The V gene is TRBV4-1, the J gene TRBJ1-5; no firm D call. This CDR3 spans 15 amino acids. V dropped 0 bases and J dropped 3 bases, with 9 bases sitting between them. Germline assignment: CDR1 MGHRA and CDR2 YSYEKL. Here the CDR3 DNA reads TGCGCCAGCAGCCAAGATCGGGAGTTCAATCAGCCCCAGCATTTT. This sequence encodes CASSQDREFNQPQHF.

The chain uses TRBV20-1 and TRBJ1-2; D gene uncertain. CDR1 DFQATT and CDR2 SNEGSKA come from the germline V gene (reference sequence). The CDR3 is 13 amino acids. V lost 3 bases to trimming and J lost 8 bases, with 16 bases between them. The CDR3 nucleotides read TGCAGTGCTAGCGCCCGACTAGGAGGAGGCTACACCTTC. The encoded protein is CSASARLGGGYTF.

This clonotype was counted only a few times. The chain couples TRBV6-1 to TRBJ2-2; D is unclear. Trimming took 6 bases from V and 0 from J, leaving 11 bases between them. The CDR3 consists of 15 residues. Germline V gives CDR1 MNHNS, CDR2 SASEGT. CDR3 in amino acids: CASSVRATNTGELFF. DNA of the CDR3: TGTGCCAGCAGCGTCCGGGCCACGAACACCGGGGAGCTGTTTTTT.

This clonotype was counted between two and nine times. V is TRBV19 and J is TRBJ2-1; D uncertain. The CDR3 runs to 12 residues. From germline, CDR1 is LNHDA and CDR2 SQIVND (reference sequence). V shed 5 bases and J shed 3 bases, with 5 bases lying between them. CDR3 coding DNA: TGTGCCAGTAGTGGGTTCTACAATGAGCAGTTCTTC. Translating gives CASSGFYNEQFF.

The chain employs TRBV4-1 and TRBJ2-7; D is undetermined. This CDR3 is 13 amino acids long. Germline V gene sequence: CDR1 MGHRA, CDR2 YSYEKL. Trimming removed 3 bases from V and 0 bases from J, with 6 bases in between. Here the CDR3 reads CASSHSISYEQYF. CDR3 DNA: TGCGCCAGCAGCCATAGCATCTCCTACGAGCAGTACTTC.

This clonotype was counted once. V gene TRBV5-1 combines with J gene TRBJ2-5; 9 nucleotides match TRBD1. J lost 3 bases, V lost 2 bases, and 2 bases had no gene match. The germline CDR1 and CDR2 sequences are SGHRS and YFSETQ. CDR3 length: 14 amino acids. The CDR3 DNA is TGCGCCAGCAGCTTATGGGACAGGGAAGAGACCCAGTACTTC. Amino acid sequence: CASSLWDREETQYF.

Regarding this clonotype: A read error is possible here, since a much larger clone lies one base away. The V and J genes are TRBV27 and TRBJ1-2; D may be TRBD1 (5 bases). The CDR3 loop spans 14 amino acids. Looked up from germline, CDR1 is MNHEY and CDR2 is SMNVEV (reference sequence). The CDR3 DNA reads as TGTGCCAGCAGTTTACAGGGTCGGGGCTATGGCCACACCTTC. Protein: CASSLQGRGYGHTF.

This clonotype was picked up a small number of times. The chain employs TRBV28 and TRBJ2-3, with D tentatively TRBD1 or TRBD2 (5 bases each). Germline CDR1 reads MDHEN; CDR2 reads SYDVKM. The V and J ends lost 10 bases and 3 bases respectively, with 20 bases between them. This CDR3 contains 15 residues. As DNA, the CDR3 is TGTGCCACCAAAACGATAGGGACCGGGACAGATACGCAGTATTTT. It translates to CATKTIGTGTDTQYF.

In regard to this clonotype: Since a much larger clone is just one base distant, this may be a read error. The gene calls are TRBV6-1 and TRBJ2-3; TRBD2 is a possible D gene (7 bases). This CDR3 contains 15 residues. Trimming pared 7 bases from V and 5 bases from J, leaving 19 bases between. CDR1 and CDR2 (germline): MNHNS, SASEGT. The CDR3 is CASNLKGEGGDTQYF. The CDR3 bases are TGTGCCAGCAACCTGAAGGGGGAGGGCGGAGATACGCAGTATTTT.

This clonotype was counted a few times. The chain is built from TRBV7-6 and TRBJ1-4, with a tentative D call TRBD1 (5 bases). Trimming shortened V by 0 bases and J by 8 bases, and 13 bases separated the two germline ends. The germline gives CDR1 SGHVS, CDR2 FNYEAQ. The CDR3 loop spans 15 amino acids. CDR3 sequence: CASSLATGGVEKLFF. CDR3 nucleotide sequence: TGTGCCAGCAGCTTAGCGACGGGGGGGGTCGAAAAACTGTTTTTT.

The J gene is TRBJ1-5, the V gene TRBV6-1, with no clear D. Between the trimmed V and J ends, which lost 3 bases and 2 bases, there was a span of 11 bases. Germline CDR1 is MNHNS and CDR2 is SASEGT. The CDR3 consists of 15 residues. In DNA, the CDR3 is TGTGCCAGCAGTGACAGCTTATGGGGCAATCAGCCCCAGCATTTT. This codes for CASSDSLWGNQPQHF.

The chain has TRBV7-9 and TRBJ2-7; 7 bases fit TRBD1. Germline loops: CDR1 SEHNR, CDR2 FQNEAQ (reference sequence). The CDR3 covers 15 residues. The V gene end was trimmed by 5 bases and the J gene end by 1 base; junction bases not matched to a gene: 8. DNA for the CDR3: TGTGCCAGCAGCGTAACTACAGGGGTTTCCTACGAGCAGTACTTC. It specifies CASSVTTGVSYEQYF.

The table lists this clonotype with many counts. The chain carries TRBV6-5 and TRBJ2-1; 11 nucleotides line up with TRBD1. V shed 2 bases and J 3 bases; nucleotides not matched to a gene: 6. CDR1 is MNHEY and CDR2 is SVGAGI in the germline V gene. The CDR3 sequence is 17 residues long. Here the CDR3 reads CASSYDLGTGGYNEQFF. CDR3 nucleotides: TGTGCCAGCAGTTACGATCTGGGGACAGGGGGCTACAATGAGCAGTTCTTC.

This clonotype was observed many times. This rearrangement joins TRBV7-9 to TRBJ2-1, with 9 bases identical to TRBD2. V was pared by 1 base and J by 8 bases, with 9 bases of the junction left unmatched. Germline CDR1 and CDR2: SEHNR and FQNEAQ (reference sequence). This CDR3 contains 16 residues. CDR3: CASSLEVGLAIDEQFF. The CDR3 nucleotides read TGTGCCAGCAGCTTAGAGGTGGGACTAGCAATTGATGAGCAGTTCTTC.

This clonotype has at least ten counts. The chain has TRBV5-5 and TRBJ2-7; the match to TRBD1 covers 7 bases. The germline CDR1 and CDR2 sequences are SGHKS and YYEKEE (reference sequence). The CDR3 is 15 residues long. V gave up 0 bases and J gave up 3 bases; unmatched junction bases: 6. CDR3 in amino acids: CASSLGPDRDYEQYF. The CDR3 DNA reads as TGTGCCAGCAGCTTGGGGCCCGACAGGGACTACGAGCAGTACTTC.